A single sample gave rise to the 5 T cell receptor beta chains below, sequenced in a study of a mutant IDH1 vaccine in newly diagnosed glioma. Described time point: week 47, end of study. Vaccination used 300 ug of mutant IDH1 20-mer peptide per dose, with topical imiquimod. Sequencing used immunoSEQ multiplex PCR; TCRdb keeps in-frame clones, though not all of them. The table has tens of thousands of clones, more than 80% seen once; the top ten hold more than 5%. These TCRs' antigens remain unknown. The material sequenced was PBMCs, taken from a glioma patient whose treatment included an IDH1 peptide vaccine. These receptors originate from a man in his forties with glioma.

Points on this clone: The sample has other DNA sequences that encode this CDR3 too. The chain joins TRBV5-6 to TRBJ1-3; D unclear. V was pared by 2 bases and J by 1 base, with 10 bases between. The CDR3 consists of 15 residues. CDR1 SGHDT and CDR2 YYEEEE come from the germline V gene. The CDR3 spells CASSFRLISGNTIYF. As DNA, the CDR3 is TGTGCCAGCAGCTTCCGACTGATTTCTGGAAACACCATATATTTT.

The chain employs TRBV5-1 and TRBJ2-7; TRBD1 agrees at 10 bases. This CDR3 comprises 16 residues. J lost 2 bases, V lost 4 bases, and 9 bases had no gene match. The germline V gene encodes CDR1 SGHRS and CDR2 YFSETQ. CDR3 DNA: TGCGCCAGCAGCCAGCCGACCGGGACAGGGGCCTACGAGCAGTACTTC. This encodes CASSQPTGTGAYEQYF. Complete variable domain (other parts from reference TRBV5-1 and TRBJ2-7): KAGVTQTPRYLIKTRGQQVTLSCSPISGHRSVSWYQQTPGQGLQFLFEYFSETQRNKGNFPGRFSGRQFSNSRSEMNVSTLELGDSALYLCASSQPTGTGAYEQYFGPGTRLTVT.

The CDR3 region is CASSLGPPSNEKLFF. For the CDR3, the DNA is TGTGCCAGCAGCTTGGGACCGCCATCTAATGAAAAACTGTTTTTT. The chain has TRBV5-4 and TRBJ1-4; no clear D gene. V lost 0 bases, J lost 3 bases, and 9 bases lay in between. This CDR3 has 15 amino acids. The germline gives CDR1 SGHNT, CDR2 YYREEE (reference sequence).

As DNA, the CDR3 is TGTGCCAGCAGTGGTCGGGGGCTTAATCAGCCCCAGCATTTT. This encodes CASSGRGLNQPQHF. The chain carries TRBV6-1 and TRBJ1-5, with D tentatively TRBD1 (6 bases). V was pared by 4 bases and J by 4 bases, with 11 bases between. CDR3 size: 14 residues. Germline values: CDR1 MNHNS, CDR2 SASEGT.

The V and J genes are TRBV7-8 and TRBJ2-5; TRBD1 aligns across 10 bases. CDR1 is SGHVS, CDR2 FQNEAQ, per germline. The ends lost 5 bases at V and 13 bases at J; junction bases unmatched: 4. The CDR3 consists of 11 residues. Here the CDR3 reads CASSKGQGLYF. Written as DNA, the CDR3 is TGTGCCAGCAGCAAGGGACAGGGGCTGTACTTC.